One sample yielded the 23 T cell receptor beta chains listed below, sequenced in a study of long-term antiretroviral therapy in people with HIV. Runs used v3.0 of the immunoSEQ assay and were done at survey level. Only in-frame clones appear in the TCRdb table, and some are missing; sequencing was by immunoSEQ multiplex PCR. This table holds tens of thousands of clones, roughly 73% found once. The specimen comprised unsorted PBMCs, sampled 1.5 years before starting antiretroviral therapy. These receptors were taken from a man aged 18 to 29 with HIV.

This sequence joins TRBV9 and TRBJ1-2; 12 bases align to TRBD1. J lost 5 bases, V lost 2 bases, and 13 bases had no gene match. The CDR3 spans 18 residues. CDR1 and CDR2 from the germline V gene are SGDLS and YYNGEE. The CDR3 protein is CASSVFSGTGGDRYGYTF. CDR3 bases: TGTGCCAGCAGCGTCTTCTCCGGGACAGGGGGCGATCGTTATGGCTACACCTTC.

This clone is medium-sized within its sample. This chain connects TRBV15 to TRBJ2-5; D uncertain. The V and J ends lost 3 bases and 4 bases respectively, with 9 bases between them. Germline-derived CDR1 and CDR2 are LNHNV and YYDKDF (reference sequence). This CDR3 has 13 amino acids. The CDR3 is CATSRYAGETQYF. The CDR3 DNA is TGTGCCACCAGCAGGTATGCCGGAGAGACCCAGTACTTC. The full variable domain, completed using reference TRBV15 and TRBJ2-5, is DAMVIQNPRYQVTQFGKPVTLSCSQTLNHNVMYWYQQKSSQAPKLLFHYYDKDFNNEADTPDNFQSRRPNTSFCFLDIRSPGLGDTAMYLCATSRYAGETQYFGPGTRLLVL.

This clone was recorded once. V gene TRBV29-1 combines with J gene TRBJ2-7, with TRBD2 as a possible D gene (5 bases). Germline V gene sequence: CDR1 SQVTM, CDR2 ANQGSEA. This CDR3 has 15 amino acids. Between the trimmed V and J ends, which lost 7 bases and 6 bases, there was a span of 25 bases. DNA of the CDR3: TGCAGCGCTCTCGGAGGCAGCCACCCAGGCACCGAGCAGTACTTC. Translated, it gives CSALGGSHPGTEQYF.

The chain joins TRBV27 to TRBJ2-2; D is possibly TRBD2 (5 bases). Per germline, CDR1 MNHEY and CDR2 SMNVEV (reference sequence). This CDR3 contains 14 residues. The germline V and J ends were trimmed by 2 bases and 7 bases, with 11 bases remaining between them. The CDR3 protein is CASSLMGVGGELFF. The CDR3 coding sequence is TGTGCCAGCAGTTTAATGGGAGTGGGCGGGGAGCTGTTTTTT.

The genes are TRBV6-1 and TRBJ1-2; a possible D gene is TRBD1 (6 bases). Germline CDR1 and CDR2: MNHNS and SASEGT. This CDR3 has 15 amino acids. The V and J ends lost 1 base and 8 bases respectively, with 17 bases between them. CDR3 DNA: TGTGCCAGCAGTGAAGACCAGTGGGGGGCGCGAGGCTACACCTTC. It specifies CASSEDQWGARGYTF.

The chain recombines TRBV7-2 with TRBJ2-4, with 7 bases that match TRBD2. The CDR3 totals 17 residues. Trimming at V came to 0 bases and at J to 8 bases, leaving 13 bases not matched to a gene. Germline V lookup: CDR1 SGHTA, CDR2 FQGNSA. The CDR3 is CASSLANLAAPGDIQYF. CDR3 in DNA: TGTGCCAGCAGCTTAGCGAATCTAGCGGCCCCTGGGGACATTCAGTACTTC.

The CDR3 nucleotides read TGTGCCAGCAGCGTTCGGTCAGGACAGGGAACACTCAATGAGCAGTTCTTC. The encoded protein is CASSVRSGQGTLNEQFF. The chain carries TRBV9 and TRBJ2-1; 8 nucleotides align to TRBD1. The CDR3 spans 17 residues. After removal of 2 bases from V and 6 bases from J, the junction contained 13 bases not matched to a gene. CDR1 and CDR2 (germline): SGDLS, YYNGEE.

The chain's CDR3 is CASSWGYNEQFF. The CDR3 coding sequence is TGTGCCAGCAGCTGGGGATACAATGAGCAGTTCTTC. The chain joins TRBV5-6 to TRBJ2-1; D unclear. Germline V gives CDR1 SGHDT, CDR2 YYEEEE. The CDR3 contains 12 residues. Trimming cost V 3 bases and J 4 bases, with 5 bases left between them.

The chain is built from TRBV7-2 and TRBJ2-7; TRBD2 matches 8 bases. J gave up 3 bases and V 5 bases, and 6 bases lay outside the gene matches. This CDR3 region has 14 residues. The germline CDR1 and CDR2 sequences are SGHTA and FQGNSA. The CDR3 protein is CASSLRLASYEQYF. The CDR3 DNA sequence: TGTGCCAGCAGCCTGAGACTAGCGAGCTACGAGCAGTACTTC.

The chain joins TRBV2 to TRBJ2-3; D call uncertain. With 4 bases removed from V and 2 bases from J, the gap between germline ends came to 16 bases. This CDR3 region has 16 residues. The germline V gene has CDR1 SNHLY and CDR2 FYNNEI. The chain's CDR3 is CASSVEAASSTDTQYF. For the CDR3, the DNA is TGTGCCAGCAGTGTAGAGGCGGCCTCTTCCACAGATACGCAGTATTTT.

V usage is TRBV4-3 and J usage is TRBJ2-3, with 9 bases fitting TRBD1. The germline gives CDR1 LGHNA, CDR2 YSLEER. Losses at the gene ends were 2 bases for V and 6 bases for J; bases not matched to a gene: 12. This CDR3 contains 17 residues. The CDR3 nucleotides read TGCGCCAGCAGCCAAAAGGGACAGGGAACCAGCGGGGATACGCAGTATTTT. Translating it yields CASSQKGQGTSGDTQYF.

The rearrangement uses TRBV5-5 and TRBJ2-5; the match to TRBD2 covers 15 bases. Germline lookup yields CDR1 SGHKS and CDR2 YYEKEE (reference sequence). This CDR3 is built from 17 residues. V gave up 4 bases and J gave up 5 bases; unmatched junction bases: 9. The CDR3 reads CASSPWTSGGAGETQYF. CDR3 nucleotides: TGTGCCAGCAGCCCTTGGACTAGCGGGGGGGCCGGGGAGACCCAGTACTTC.

This chain uses TRBV2 with TRBJ1-5; D unresolved. Germline V gives CDR1 SNHLY, CDR2 FYNNEI. The CDR3 contains 13 residues. Trimming stripped 6 bases from V and 4 bases from J, with 10 bases between. Here the CDR3 reads CASRAYRNQPQHF. For the CDR3, the DNA is TGTGCCAGCAGGGCCTACAGAAATCAGCCCCAGCATTTT. Full variable domain (rest looked up from reference TRBV2 and TRBJ1-5): EPEVTQTPSHQVTQMGQEVILRCVPISNHLYFYWYRQILGQKVEFLVSFYNNEISEKSEIFDDQFSVERPDGSNFTLKIRSTKLEDSAMYFCASRAYRNQPQHFGDGTRLSIL.

This clone has only a few counts. The V and J genes are TRBV27 and TRBJ1-5; D ambiguous. The V gene's germline CDR1 is MNHEY and CDR2 SMNVEV (reference sequence). The CDR3 runs 13 residues. V was trimmed by 3 bases and J by 5 bases, leaving 8 bases between them. CDR3: CASSFYEDQPQHF. DNA for the CDR3: TGTGCCAGCAGTTTTTATGAGGATCAGCCCCAGCATTTT.

The chain combines TRBV4-1 with TRBJ2-1, with D possibly TRBD1 on 5 matching bases. This CDR3 comprises 12 residues. The V and J ends lost 4 bases and 9 bases respectively, with 10 bases between them. Germline V gene lookup returns CDR1 MGHRA and CDR2 YSYEKL. The CDR3 coding sequence is TGCGCCAGCAGCCCCGGACATTTTGAGCAGTTCTTC. Amino acids: CASSPGHFEQFF.

V and J are TRBV28 and TRBJ2-5; no definite D call. CDR1 and CDR2 (germline): MDHEN, SYDVKM. This CDR3 contains 12 residues. V was pared by 4 bases and J by 0 bases, with 3 bases between. CDR3 residues: CASSYNQETQYF. CDR3 sequence (DNA): TGTGCCAGCAGTTATAACCAAGAGACCCAGTACTTC.

CDR3 region: CAISGEGGVAYEQYF. CDR3 nucleotides: TGTGCCATCAGTGGAGAGGGGGGCGTAGCCTACGAGCAGTACTTC. The chain carries TRBV10-3 and TRBJ2-7; tentatively, D is TRBD1 or TRBD2 (6 bases each). The V end lost 4 bases, the J end lost 2 bases, and 15 bases lay between the germline ends. Per the germline V gene, CDR1 is ENHRY and CDR2 is SYGVKD. The CDR3 runs to 15 residues.

The V gene is TRBV5-1, the J gene TRBJ2-2, with 7 nucleotides matching TRBD1. J gave up 0 bases and V 4 bases, and 3 bases lay outside the gene matches. The CDR3 has 15 amino acids. The V gene's germline CDR1 is SGHRS and CDR2 YFSETQ. CDR3 loop: CASSMTGPNTGELFF. The CDR3 bases are TGCGCCAGCAGCATGACAGGGCCGAACACCGGGGAGCTGTTTTTT.

V and J are TRBV9 and TRBJ1-1, with 9 bases fitting TRBD1. The CDR3 has 16 amino acids. Trimming removed 4 bases from V and 4 bases from J; junction bases left unmatched: 11. From germline, CDR1 is SGDLS and CDR2 YYNGEE. The DNA of the CDR3 is TGTGCCAGCAGCCCCCCCACAGGGGGCTTAAGCACTGAAGCTTTCTTT. It codes for CASSPPTGGLSTEAFF.

The genes are TRBV2 and TRBJ2-5; no definite D call. Germline V gene data show CDR1 as SNHLY and CDR2 as FYNNEI. This CDR3 comprises 14 residues. The V gene lost 4 bases and the J gene lost 4 bases, with 13 bases spanning the gap. The CDR3 sequence is CASSGGQILETQYF. CDR3 nucleotides: TGTGCCAGCAGTGGCGGCCAAATTTTAGAGACCCAGTACTTC.

The V gene is TRBV5-8, the J gene TRBJ1-5, with D possibly TRBD1 on 5 matching bases. This CDR3 is 15 amino acids long. The V gene's germline CDR1 is SGHTS and CDR2 YDEGEE. The V gene lost 0 bases and the J gene lost 4 bases, with 11 bases spanning the gap. CDR3 coding DNA: TGTGCCAGCAGCTTGGTCGACAGTGATAATCAGCCCCAGCATTTT. Translating it yields CASSLVDSDNQPQHF.

This rearrangement joins TRBV9 to TRBJ2-7; tentative D call: TRBD2 (5 bases). This CDR3 is built from 14 residues. V lost 0 bases, J lost 0 bases, and 7 bases lay in between. The germline V gene encodes CDR1 SGDLS and CDR2 YYNGEE. DNA for the CDR3: TGTGCCAGCAGCGTAGTGGGGAGCTCCTACGAGCAGTACTTC. Translated, it gives CASSVVGSSYEQYF.

The genes are TRBV5-1 and TRBJ1-5; D gene uncertain. The CDR3 covers 13 residues. Germline V gives CDR1 SGHRS, CDR2 YFSETQ. Deletions cut 1 base from V and 5 bases from J, with 7 bases between. The CDR3 sequence: CASSLYQDQPQHF. The CDR3 DNA sequence: TGCGCCAGCAGCTTGTACCAGGATCAGCCCCAGCATTTT.